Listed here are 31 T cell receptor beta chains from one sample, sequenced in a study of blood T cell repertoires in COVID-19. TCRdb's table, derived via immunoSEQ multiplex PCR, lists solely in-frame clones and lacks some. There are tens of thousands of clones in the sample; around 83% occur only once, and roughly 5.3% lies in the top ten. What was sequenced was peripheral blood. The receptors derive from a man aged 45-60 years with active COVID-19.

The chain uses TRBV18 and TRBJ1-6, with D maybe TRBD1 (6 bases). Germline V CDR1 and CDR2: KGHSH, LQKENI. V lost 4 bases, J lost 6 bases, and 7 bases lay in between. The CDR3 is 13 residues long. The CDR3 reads CASSQGGNSPLHF. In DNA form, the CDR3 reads TGTGCCAGCTCACAAGGGGGTAATTCACCCCTCCACTTT.

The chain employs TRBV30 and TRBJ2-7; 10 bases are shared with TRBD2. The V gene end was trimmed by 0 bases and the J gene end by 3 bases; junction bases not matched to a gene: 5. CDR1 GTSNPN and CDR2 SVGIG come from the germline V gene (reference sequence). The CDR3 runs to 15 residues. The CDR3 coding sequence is TGTGCCTGGAGTGTAAAACTAGCGGGACTCTACGAGCAGTACTTC. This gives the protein CAWSVKLAGLYEQYF.

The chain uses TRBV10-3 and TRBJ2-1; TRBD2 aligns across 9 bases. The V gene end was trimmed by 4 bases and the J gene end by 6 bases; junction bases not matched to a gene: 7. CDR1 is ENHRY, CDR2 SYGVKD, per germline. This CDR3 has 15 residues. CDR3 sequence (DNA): TGTGCCATCAGTGTTCGTAGCGGGGGCCGCAATGAGCAGTTCTTC. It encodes CAISVRSGGRNEQFF.

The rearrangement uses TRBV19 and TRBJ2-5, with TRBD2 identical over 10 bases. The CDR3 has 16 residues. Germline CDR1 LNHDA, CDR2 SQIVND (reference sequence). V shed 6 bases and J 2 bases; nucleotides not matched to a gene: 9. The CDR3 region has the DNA TGTGCCAGTAGGAAACTTAGCGGGGGGAATCAAGAGACCCAGTACTTC. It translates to CASRKLSGGNQETQYF.

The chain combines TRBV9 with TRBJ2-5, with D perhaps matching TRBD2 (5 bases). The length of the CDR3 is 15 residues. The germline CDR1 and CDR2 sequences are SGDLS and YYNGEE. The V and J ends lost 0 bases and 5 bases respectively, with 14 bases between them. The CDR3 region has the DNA TGTGCCAGCAGCGTAGGGCCTACTAGTTCGGAGACCCAGTACTTC. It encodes CASSVGPTSSETQYF.

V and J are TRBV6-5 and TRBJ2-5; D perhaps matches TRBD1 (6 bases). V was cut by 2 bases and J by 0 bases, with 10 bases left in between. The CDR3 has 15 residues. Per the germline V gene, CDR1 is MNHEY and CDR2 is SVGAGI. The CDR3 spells CASSYQGGDQETQYF. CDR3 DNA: TGTGCCAGCAGTTACCAAGGGGGTGACCAAGAGACCCAGTACTTC.

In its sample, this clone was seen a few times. CDR3 DNA sequence: TGTGCCAGCAGTTCGGAGTACGAGCAGTACTTC. Its translation is CASSSEYEQYF. V gene TRBV28 combines with J gene TRBJ2-7; D is undetermined. Germline CDR1 reads MDHEN; CDR2 reads SYDVKM. The CDR3 loop spans 11 amino acids. The V gene lost 4 bases and the J gene lost 4 bases, with 5 bases spanning the gap.

The CDR3 DNA reads as TGTGCCAGCAGCTTAACCGGGACAGCTTACACTGAAGCTTTCTTT. Translating gives CASSLTGTAYTEAFF. The chain recombines TRBV7-2 with TRBJ1-1; TRBD1 matches at 7 bases. CDR3 length: 15 residues. CDR1 is SGHTA and CDR2 is FQGNSA in the germline V gene. V lost 2 bases and J lost 3; bases outside the gene matches: 6.

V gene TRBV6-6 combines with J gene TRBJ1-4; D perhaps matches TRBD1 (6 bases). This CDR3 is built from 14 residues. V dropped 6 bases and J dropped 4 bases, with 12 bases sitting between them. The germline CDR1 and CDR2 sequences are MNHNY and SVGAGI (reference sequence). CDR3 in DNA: TGTGCCAGCAGACAGGGCACCCGTAATGAAAAACTGTTTTTT. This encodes CASRQGTRNEKLFF.

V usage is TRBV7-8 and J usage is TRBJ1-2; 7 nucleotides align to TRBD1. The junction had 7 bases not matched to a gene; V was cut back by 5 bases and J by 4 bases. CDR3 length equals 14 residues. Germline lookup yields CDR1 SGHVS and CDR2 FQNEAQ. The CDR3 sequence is CASSPGTVSYGYTF. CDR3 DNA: TGTGCCAGCAGCCCCGGGACAGTCAGCTATGGCTACACCTTC.

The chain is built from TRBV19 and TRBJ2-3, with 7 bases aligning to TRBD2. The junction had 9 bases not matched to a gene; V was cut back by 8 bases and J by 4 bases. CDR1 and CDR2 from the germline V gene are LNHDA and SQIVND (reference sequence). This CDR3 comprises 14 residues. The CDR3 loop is CASATGGGADTQYF. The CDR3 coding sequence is TGTGCCAGTGCGACGGGAGGAGGGGCAGATACGCAGTATTTT.

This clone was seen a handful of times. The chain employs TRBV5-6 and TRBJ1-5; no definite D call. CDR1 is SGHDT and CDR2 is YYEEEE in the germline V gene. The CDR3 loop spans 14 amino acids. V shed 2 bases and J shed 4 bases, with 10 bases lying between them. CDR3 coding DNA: TGTGCCAGCAGCTTCTACGCGGTGAATCAGCCCCAGCATTTT. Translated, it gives CASSFYAVNQPQHF.

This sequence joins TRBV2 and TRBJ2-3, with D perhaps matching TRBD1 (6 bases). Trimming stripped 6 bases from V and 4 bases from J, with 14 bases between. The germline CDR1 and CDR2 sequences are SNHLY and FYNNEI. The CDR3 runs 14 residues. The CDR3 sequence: CASSIDRSADTQYF. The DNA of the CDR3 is TGTGCCAGCAGCATCGACAGGTCCGCAGATACGCAGTATTTT. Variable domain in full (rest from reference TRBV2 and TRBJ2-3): EPEVTQTPSHQVTQMGQEVILRCVPISNHLYFYWYRQILGQKVEFLVSFYNNEISEKSEIFDDQFSVERPDGSNFTLKIRSTKLEDSAMYFCASSIDRSADTQYFGPGTRLTVL.

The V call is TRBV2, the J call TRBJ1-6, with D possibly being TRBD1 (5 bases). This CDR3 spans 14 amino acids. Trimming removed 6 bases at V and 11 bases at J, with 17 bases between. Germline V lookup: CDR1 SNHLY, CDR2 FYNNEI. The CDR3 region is CASRKGALGAPLHF. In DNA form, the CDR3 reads TGTGCCAGCAGAAAAGGGGCCTTAGGTGCACCCCTCCACTTT.

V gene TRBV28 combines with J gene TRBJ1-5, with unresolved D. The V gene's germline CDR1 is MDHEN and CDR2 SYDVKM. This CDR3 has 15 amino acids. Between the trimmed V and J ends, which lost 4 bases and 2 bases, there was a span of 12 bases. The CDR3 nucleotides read TGTGCCAGCAGTTCCGCAGAATTGGGCAATCAGCCCCAGCATTTT. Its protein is CASSSAELGNQPQHF.

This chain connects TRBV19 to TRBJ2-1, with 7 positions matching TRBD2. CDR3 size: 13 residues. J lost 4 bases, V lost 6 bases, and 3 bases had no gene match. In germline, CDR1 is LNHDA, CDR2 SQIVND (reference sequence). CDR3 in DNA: TGTGCCAGTAGGAAGCGGGGATACAATGAGCAGTTCTTC. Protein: CASRKRGYNEQFF.

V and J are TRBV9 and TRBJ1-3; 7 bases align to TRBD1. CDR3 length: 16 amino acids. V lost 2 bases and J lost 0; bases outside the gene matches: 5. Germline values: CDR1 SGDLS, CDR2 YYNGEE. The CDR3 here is CASSVTGWPSGNTIYF. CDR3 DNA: TGTGCCAGCAGCGTGACAGGGTGGCCCTCTGGAAACACCATATATTTT.

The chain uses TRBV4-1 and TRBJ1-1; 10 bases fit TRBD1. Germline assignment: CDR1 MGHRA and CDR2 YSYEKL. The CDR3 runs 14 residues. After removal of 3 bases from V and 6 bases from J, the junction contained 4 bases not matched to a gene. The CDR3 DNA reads TGCGCCAGCAGCCACCCCGGGACAGGGGCTGAAGCTTTCTTT. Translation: CASSHPGTGAEAFF.

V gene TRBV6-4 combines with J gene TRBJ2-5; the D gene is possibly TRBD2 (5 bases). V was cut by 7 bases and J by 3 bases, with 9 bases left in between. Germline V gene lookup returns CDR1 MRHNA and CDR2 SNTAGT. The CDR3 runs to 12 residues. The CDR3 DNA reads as TGTGCCAGCACCGGGAAAAAAGAGACCCAGTACTTC. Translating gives CASTGKKETQYF.

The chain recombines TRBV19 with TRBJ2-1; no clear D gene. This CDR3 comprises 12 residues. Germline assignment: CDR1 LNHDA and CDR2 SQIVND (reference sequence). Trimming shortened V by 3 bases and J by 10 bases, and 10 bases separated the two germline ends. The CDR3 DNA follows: TGTGCCAGTAGTATGACCCCGCGGGAGCAGTTCTTC. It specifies CASSMTPREQFF.

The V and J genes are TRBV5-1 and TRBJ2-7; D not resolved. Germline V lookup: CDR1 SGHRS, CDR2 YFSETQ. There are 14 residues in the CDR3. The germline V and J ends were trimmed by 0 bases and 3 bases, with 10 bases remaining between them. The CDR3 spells CASSLDGGNYEQYF. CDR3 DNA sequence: TGCGCCAGCAGCTTGGACGGCGGAAACTACGAGCAGTACTTC.

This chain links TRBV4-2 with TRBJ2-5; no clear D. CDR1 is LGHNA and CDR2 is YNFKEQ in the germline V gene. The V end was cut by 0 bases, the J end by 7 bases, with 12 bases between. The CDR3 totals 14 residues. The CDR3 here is CASSQEDGPGTQYF. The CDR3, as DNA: TGTGCCAGCAGCCAAGAGGATGGCCCGGGGACCCAGTACTTC.

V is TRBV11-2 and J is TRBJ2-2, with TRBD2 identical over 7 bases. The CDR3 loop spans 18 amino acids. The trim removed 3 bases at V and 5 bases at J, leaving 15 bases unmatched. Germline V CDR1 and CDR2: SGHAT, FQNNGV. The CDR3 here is CASSFGSGILRRTGELFF. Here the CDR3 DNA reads TGTGCCAGCAGCTTCGGGAGCGGGATCCTTAGGCGGACCGGGGAGCTGTTTTTT.

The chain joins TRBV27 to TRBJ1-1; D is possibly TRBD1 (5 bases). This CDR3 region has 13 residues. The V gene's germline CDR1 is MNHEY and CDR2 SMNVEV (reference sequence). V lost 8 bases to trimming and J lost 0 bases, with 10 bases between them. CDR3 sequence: CASRRALNTEAFF. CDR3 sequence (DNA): TGTGCCAGCCGCAGGGCTCTGAACACTGAAGCTTTCTTT.

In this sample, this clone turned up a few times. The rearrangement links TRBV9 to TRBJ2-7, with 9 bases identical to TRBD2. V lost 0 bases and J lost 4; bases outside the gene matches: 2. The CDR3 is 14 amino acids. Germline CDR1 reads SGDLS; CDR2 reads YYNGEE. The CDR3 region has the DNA TGTGCCAGCAGCGTAGCGGGACTAGCTTACGAGCAGTACTTC. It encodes CASSVAGLAYEQYF.

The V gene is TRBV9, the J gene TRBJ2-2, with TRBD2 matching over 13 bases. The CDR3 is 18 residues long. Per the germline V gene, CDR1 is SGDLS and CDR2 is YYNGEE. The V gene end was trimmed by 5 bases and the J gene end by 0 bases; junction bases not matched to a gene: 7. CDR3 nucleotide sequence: TGTGCCAGCAGTCGGACTAGCGGGGGATCTGCGAACACCGGGGAGCTGTTTTTT. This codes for CASSRTSGGSANTGELFF. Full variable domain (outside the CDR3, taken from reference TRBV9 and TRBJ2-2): DSGVTQTPKHLITATGQRVTLRCSPRSGDLSVYWYQQSLDQGLQFLIQYYNGEERAKGNILERFSAQQFPDLHSELNLSSLELGDSALYFCASSRTSGGSANTGELFFGEGSRLTVL.

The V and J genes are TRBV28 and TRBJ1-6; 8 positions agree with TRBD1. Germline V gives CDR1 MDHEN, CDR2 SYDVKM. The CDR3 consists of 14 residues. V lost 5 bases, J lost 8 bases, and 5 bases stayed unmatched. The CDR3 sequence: CASSPGQVYSPLHF. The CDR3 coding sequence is TGTGCCAGCAGTCCGGGACAGGTCTATTCACCCCTCCACTTT.

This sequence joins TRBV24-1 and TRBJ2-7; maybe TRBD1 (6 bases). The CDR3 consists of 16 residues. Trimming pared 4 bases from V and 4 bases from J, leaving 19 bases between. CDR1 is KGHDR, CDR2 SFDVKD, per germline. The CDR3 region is CATSDSGTRKTYEQYF. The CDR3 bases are TGTGCCACCAGTGACTCCGGGACACGAAAAACTTACGAGCAGTACTTC.

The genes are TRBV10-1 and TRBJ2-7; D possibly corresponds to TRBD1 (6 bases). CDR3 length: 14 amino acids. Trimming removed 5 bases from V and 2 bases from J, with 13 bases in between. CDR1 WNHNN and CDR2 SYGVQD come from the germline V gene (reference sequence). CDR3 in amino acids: CASSKAGDAYEQYF. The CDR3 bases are TGCGCCAGCAGTAAGGCAGGGGACGCCTACGAGCAGTACTTC.

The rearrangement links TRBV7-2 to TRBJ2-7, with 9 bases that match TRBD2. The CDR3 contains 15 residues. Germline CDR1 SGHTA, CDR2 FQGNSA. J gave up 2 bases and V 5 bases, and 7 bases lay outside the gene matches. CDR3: CASSLGGLAAYEQYF. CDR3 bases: TGTGCCAGCAGCCTAGGGGGACTAGCTGCCTACGAGCAGTACTTC.

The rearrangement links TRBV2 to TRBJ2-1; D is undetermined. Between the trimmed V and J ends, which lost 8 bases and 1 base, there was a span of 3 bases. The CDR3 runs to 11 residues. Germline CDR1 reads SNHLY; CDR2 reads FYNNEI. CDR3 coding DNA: TGTGCCAGCTCTTCCTACAATGAGCAGTTCTTC. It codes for CASSSYNEQFF.